One sample yielded the 5 T cell receptor beta chains listed below, sequenced in a study of shared clonotypes between healthy human individuals. Libraries were prepared by immunoSEQ multiplex PCR; TCRdb keeps only in-frame clonotypes and omits some of them. The data show some 1,100,000 clones, about 80% seen once. Specimen: memory CD4+ T cells from PBMCs. Specified subset: CD45RA-negative fraction. These receptors were taken from a man aged 18 to 30 in good health. Some clones in this sample may be carry-over from other donors' samples.

The sample holds one count of this clone. This may be a read error: a much more frequent sequence differs by one nucleotide. The J gene is TRBJ1-1, the V gene TRBV5-5, with D possibly being TRBD1 (5 bases). In germline, CDR1 is SGHKS, CDR2 YYEKEE (reference sequence). The V and J ends lost 3 bases and 7 bases respectively, with 7 bases between them. This CDR3 region has 11 residues. Here the CDR3 DNA reads TGTGCCAGCAGCTCAGGGTTTGAAGCTTTCTTT. Residues: CASSSGFEAFF.

This sequence joins TRBV28 and TRBJ2-7; weak D call: TRBD2 (6 bases). Germline assignment: CDR1 MDHEN and CDR2 SYDVKM. The CDR3 runs 13 residues. V lost 2 bases and J 12 bases, leaving 17 bases between the germline ends. The CDR3 spells CASSLGDCGVMYF. The CDR3 nucleotides are TGTGCCAGCAGTTTAGGGGACTGTGGAGTTATGTACTTC.

The rearrangement links TRBV4-2 to TRBJ1-2, with a weak D call TRBD1 (5 bases). The CDR3 spans 17 residues. V was pared by 4 bases and J by 2 bases, with 20 bases between. Per germline, CDR1 LGHNA and CDR2 YNFKEQ. CDR3 in DNA: TGTGCCAGCAGCCCTGCGGGGGGACTCTCGGAGAACTATGGCTACACCTTC. Protein: CASSPAGGLSENYGYTF.

This clone was counted once. The chain has TRBV19 and TRBJ2-2; perhaps TRBD1 as D (5 bases). The CDR3 has 16 residues. Trimming cost V 4 bases and J 0 bases, with 12 bases left between them. Germline CDR1 reads LNHDA; CDR2 reads SQIVND (reference sequence). CDR3 sequence (DNA): TGTGCCAGTAGTAGAAGACAGCCCACGAACACCGGGGAGCTGTTTTTT. It yields the protein CASSRRQPTNTGELFF.

The V and J genes are TRBV7-3 and TRBJ2-7; 7 positions match TRBD2. This CDR3 is 14 amino acids long. Germline loops: CDR1 SGHTA, CDR2 FQGTGA. The trim removed 5 bases at V and 3 bases at J, leaving 7 bases unmatched. The CDR3 spells CASSPRASGYEQYF. The CDR3 DNA reads as TGTGCCAGCAGCCCCCGGGCTAGCGGCTACGAGCAGTACTTC.